This T cell receptor beta chain is from a study of blood T cell repertoires in COVID-19. On the study more broadly: PBMCs, B-cell-depleted T cells, or T cells provided the cDNA or gDNA that made up the material.

Original handling: Counts of nucleated cells, estimated from reference gene primer amplification, were obtained. Here immunoSEQ multiplex PCR was the method, and the copy in TCRdb shows in-frame clones only, minus some. That table gives V, J and clone size, and the DNA gave D and trimming. The data show 310,000 or so clones, around 87% seen once. The sequenced sample was peripheral blood. This TCR was recovered from a man aged 70 or older with acute or convalescent COVID-19.

CDR3 nucleotides: TGTGCCAGCAGTACAGGGGTAGTCTCCTACGAGCAGTACTTC. Amino acid sequence: CASSTGVVSYEQYF. The chain uses TRBV28 and TRBJ2-7, with TRBD1 matching over 7 bases. Germline assignment: CDR1 MDHEN and CDR2 SYDVKM. Trimming removed 5 bases from V and 0 bases from J; junction bases left unmatched: 4. The CDR3 totals 14 residues.